This TCR beta chain was captured in a study of cytomegalovirus exposure and HLA in healthy donors. Trimming cost V 4 bases and J 5 bases; bases outside gene matches: 10. The CDR3 spans 15 residues. Per germline, CDR1 MNHEY and CDR2 SVGAGI. Use of 60 Vbeta and 13 Jbeta primers characterized the PCR. Generated by immunoSEQ multiplex PCR, the TCRdb table keeps only in-frame clones and is missing some. Here the sample spans 150,000 to 200,000 clones, roughly 80% being singletons. Findings and limits, study-wide: Presence/absence analyses supposed approximately even sequencing depth among donors. Some V segments (TRBV6-2 and TRBV6-3 among them) were excluded as indistinguishable. A previous analysis found most TCR beta V segments productive roughly 87% or roughly 30% of the time.

Everyone who donated was a healthy bone marrow donor. This clone was found a few times. Its cognate antigen is unknown. This TCR came from a man aged 25-45 years in good health and CMV-seropositive. The chain has TRBV6-5 and TRBJ1-2; 7 bases are a match to TRBD1. The sample consisted of PBMCs. As DNA, the CDR3 is TGTGCCAGCAGTTCCCCTCGTGCAGGGGGTTATGGCTACACCTTC. It codes for CASSSPRAGGYGYTF.